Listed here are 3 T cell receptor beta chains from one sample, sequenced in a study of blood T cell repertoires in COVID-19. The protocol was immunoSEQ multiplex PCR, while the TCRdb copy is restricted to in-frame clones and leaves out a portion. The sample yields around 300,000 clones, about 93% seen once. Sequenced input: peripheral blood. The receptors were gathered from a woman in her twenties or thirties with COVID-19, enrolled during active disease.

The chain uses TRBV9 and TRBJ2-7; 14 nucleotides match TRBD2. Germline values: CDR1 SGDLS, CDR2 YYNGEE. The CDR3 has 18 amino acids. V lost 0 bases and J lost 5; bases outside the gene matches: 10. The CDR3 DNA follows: TGTGCCAGCAGCGTAGCTTCGAGACTAGCGGGGGGGTCCCACGAGCAGTACTTC. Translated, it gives CASSVASRLAGGSHEQYF.

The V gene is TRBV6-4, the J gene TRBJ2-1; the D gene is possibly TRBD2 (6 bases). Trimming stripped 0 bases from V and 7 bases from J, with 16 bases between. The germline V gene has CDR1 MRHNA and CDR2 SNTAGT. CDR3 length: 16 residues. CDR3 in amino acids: CASSDSPTGVRNEQFF. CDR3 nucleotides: TGTGCCAGCAGTGACTCTCCAACGGGAGTTCGGAATGAGCAGTTCTTC.

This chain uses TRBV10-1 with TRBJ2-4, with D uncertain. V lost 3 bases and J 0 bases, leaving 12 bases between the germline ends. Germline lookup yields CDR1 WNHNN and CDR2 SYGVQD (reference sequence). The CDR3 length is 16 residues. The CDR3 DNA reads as TGCGCCAGCAGTGACCTCCCCAAGAGAGCCAAAAACATTCAGTACTTC. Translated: CASSDLPKRAKNIQYF.